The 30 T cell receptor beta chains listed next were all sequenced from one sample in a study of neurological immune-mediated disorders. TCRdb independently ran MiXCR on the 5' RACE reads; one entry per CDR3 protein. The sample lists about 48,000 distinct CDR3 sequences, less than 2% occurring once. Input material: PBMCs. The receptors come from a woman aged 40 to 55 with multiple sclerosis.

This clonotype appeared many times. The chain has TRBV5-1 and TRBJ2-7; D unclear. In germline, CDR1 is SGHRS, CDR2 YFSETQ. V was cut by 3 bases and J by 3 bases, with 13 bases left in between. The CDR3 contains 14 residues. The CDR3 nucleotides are TGCGCCAGCAGCTCTCCTGACGGCAGCTACGAGCAGTACTTC. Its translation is CASSSPDGSYEQYF.

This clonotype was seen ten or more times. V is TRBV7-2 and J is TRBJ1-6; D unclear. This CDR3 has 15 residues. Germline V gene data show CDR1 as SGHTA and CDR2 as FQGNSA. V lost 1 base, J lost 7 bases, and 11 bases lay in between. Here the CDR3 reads CASSLESWRNSPLHF. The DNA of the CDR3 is TGTGCCAGCAGCTTAGAGTCATGGAGGAATTCACCCCTCCACTTT.

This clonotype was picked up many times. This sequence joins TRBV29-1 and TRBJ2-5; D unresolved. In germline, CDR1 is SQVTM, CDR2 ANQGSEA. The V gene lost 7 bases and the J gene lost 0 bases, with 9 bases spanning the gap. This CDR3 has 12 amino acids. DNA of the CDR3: TGCAGCGCCCGGAAGTACCAAGAGACCCAGTACTTC. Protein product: CSARKYQETQYF.

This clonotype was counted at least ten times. The chain's CDR3 is CASRTKYSATNEKLFF. CDR3 nucleotide sequence: TGTGCCAGCAGAACCAAATACAGCGCAACTAATGAAAAACTGTTTTTT. This chain connects TRBV12-3 or TRBV12-4 to TRBJ1-4; D gene uncertain. Trimming shortened V by 6 bases and J by 0 bases, and 14 bases separated the two germline ends. The CDR3 is made up of 16 amino acids.

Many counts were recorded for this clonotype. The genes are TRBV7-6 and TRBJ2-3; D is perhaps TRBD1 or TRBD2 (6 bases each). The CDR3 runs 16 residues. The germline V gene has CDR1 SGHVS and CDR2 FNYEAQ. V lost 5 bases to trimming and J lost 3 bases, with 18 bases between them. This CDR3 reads CASSPHGGPRTDTQYF. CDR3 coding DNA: TGTGCCAGCAGCCCGCACGGGGGCCCGAGGACAGATACGCAGTATTTT.

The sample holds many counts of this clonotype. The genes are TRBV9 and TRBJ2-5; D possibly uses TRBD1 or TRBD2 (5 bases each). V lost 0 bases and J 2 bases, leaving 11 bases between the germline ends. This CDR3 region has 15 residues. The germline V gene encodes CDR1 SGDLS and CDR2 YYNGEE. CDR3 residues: CASSVEGRRQETQYF. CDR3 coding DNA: TGTGCCAGCAGCGTAGAGGGACGCAGACAAGAGACCCAGTACTTC. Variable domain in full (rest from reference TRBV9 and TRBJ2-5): DSGVTQTPKHLITATGQRVTLRCSPRSGDLSVYWYQQSLDQGLQFLIQYYNGEERAKGNILERFSAQQFPDLHSELNLSSLELGDSALYFCASSVEGRRQETQYFGPGTRLLVL.

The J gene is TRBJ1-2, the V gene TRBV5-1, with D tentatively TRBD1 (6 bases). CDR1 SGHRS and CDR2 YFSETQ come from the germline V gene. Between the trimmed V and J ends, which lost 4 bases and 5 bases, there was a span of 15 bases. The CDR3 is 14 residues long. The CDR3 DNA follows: TGCGCCAGCAGCCCTGGACAGAGCCATTATGGCTACACCTTC. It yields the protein CASSPGQSHYGYTF. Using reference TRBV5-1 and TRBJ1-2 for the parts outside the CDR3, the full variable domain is KAGVTQTPRYLIKTRGQQVTLSCSPISGHRSVSWYQQTPGQGLQFLFEYFSETQRNKGNFPGRFSGRQFSNSRSEMNVSTLELGDSALYLCASSPGQSHYGYTFGSGTRLTVV.

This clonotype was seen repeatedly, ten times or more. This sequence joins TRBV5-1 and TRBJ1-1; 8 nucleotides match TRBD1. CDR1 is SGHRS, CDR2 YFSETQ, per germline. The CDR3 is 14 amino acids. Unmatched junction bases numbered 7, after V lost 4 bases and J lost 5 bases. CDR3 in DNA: TGCGCCAGCAGCGCATACAGGGGGAGGACTGAAGCTTTCTTT. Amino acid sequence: CASSAYRGRTEAFF.

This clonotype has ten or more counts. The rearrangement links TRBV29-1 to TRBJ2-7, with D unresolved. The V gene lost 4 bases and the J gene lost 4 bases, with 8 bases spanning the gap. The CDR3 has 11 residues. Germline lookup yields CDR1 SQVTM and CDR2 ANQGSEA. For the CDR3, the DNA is TGCAGCGTTGGAAACGGATACGAGCAGTACTTC. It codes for CSVGNGYEQYF.

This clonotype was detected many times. The CDR3 region has the DNA TGCGCCAGCAGCTCGTCTGGGAGAGGAAACACTGAAGCTTTCTTT. It yields the protein CASSSSGRGNTEAFF. The chain combines TRBV5-1 with TRBJ1-1, with unresolved D. Trimming removed 3 bases from V and 2 bases from J, with 14 bases in between. Germline-derived CDR1 and CDR2 are SGHRS and YFSETQ. This CDR3 has 15 residues.

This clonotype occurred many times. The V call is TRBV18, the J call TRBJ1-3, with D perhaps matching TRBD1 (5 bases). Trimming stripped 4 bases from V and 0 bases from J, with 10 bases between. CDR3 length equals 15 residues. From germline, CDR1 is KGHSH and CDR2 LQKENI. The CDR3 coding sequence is TGTGCCAGCTCACGAGGACAAGCCTCTGGAAACACCATATATTTT. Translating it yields CASSRGQASGNTIYF.

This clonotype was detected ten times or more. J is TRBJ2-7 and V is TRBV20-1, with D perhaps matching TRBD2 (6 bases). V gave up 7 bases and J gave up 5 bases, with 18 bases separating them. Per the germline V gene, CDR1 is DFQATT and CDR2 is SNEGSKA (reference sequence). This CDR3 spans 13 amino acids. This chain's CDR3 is CSVQRGGTDEQYF. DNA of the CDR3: TGCAGTGTTCAGAGGGGCGGGACGGACGAGCAGTACTTC.

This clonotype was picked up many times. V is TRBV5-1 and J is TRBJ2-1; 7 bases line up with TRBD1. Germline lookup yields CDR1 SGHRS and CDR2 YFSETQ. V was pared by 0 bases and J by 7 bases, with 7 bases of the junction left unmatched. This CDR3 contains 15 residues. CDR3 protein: CASSLGPGGRNEQFF. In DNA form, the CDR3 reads TGCGCCAGCAGCTTGGGGCCAGGGGGAAGGAATGAGCAGTTCTTC.

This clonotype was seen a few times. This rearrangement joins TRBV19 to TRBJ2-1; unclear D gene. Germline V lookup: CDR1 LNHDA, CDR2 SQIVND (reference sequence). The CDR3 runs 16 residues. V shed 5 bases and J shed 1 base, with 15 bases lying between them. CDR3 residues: CASSVVIYGSYNEQFF. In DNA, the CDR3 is TGTGCCAGTAGTGTCGTGATTTATGGGTCCTACAATGAGCAGTTCTTC. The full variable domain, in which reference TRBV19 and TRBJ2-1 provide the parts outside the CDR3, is DGGITQSPKYLFRKEGQNVTLSCEQNLNHDAMYWYRQDPGQGLRLIYYSQIVNDFQKGDIAEGYSVSREKKESFPLTVTSAQKNPTAFYLCASSVVIYGSYNEQFFGPGTRLTVL.

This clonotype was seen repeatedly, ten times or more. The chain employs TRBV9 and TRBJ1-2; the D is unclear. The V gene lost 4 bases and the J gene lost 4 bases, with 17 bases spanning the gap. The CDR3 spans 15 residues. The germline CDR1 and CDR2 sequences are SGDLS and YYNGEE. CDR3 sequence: CASSPPLSRSYGYTF. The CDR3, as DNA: TGTGCCAGCAGCCCTCCGCTGTCCCGGAGCTATGGCTACACCTTC.

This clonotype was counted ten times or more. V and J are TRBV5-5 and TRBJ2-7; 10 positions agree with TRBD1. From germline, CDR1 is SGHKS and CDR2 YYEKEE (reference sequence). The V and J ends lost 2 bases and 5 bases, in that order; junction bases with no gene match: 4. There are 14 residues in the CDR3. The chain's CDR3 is CASSLRTGGDEQYF. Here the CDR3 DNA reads TGTGCCAGCAGCTTACGGACAGGGGGGGACGAGCAGTACTTC.

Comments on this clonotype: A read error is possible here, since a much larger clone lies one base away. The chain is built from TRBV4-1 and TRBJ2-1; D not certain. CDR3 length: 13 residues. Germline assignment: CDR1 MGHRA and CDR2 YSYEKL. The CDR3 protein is CTSSQDRVNEQFF. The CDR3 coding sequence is TGCACCAGCAGCCAAGATCGAGTTAATGAGCAGTTCTTC.

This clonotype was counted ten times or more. In DNA, the CDR3 is TGTGCCAGCAGCCCTTTAGTTCCGGGAGGCTACACCTTC. Translating it yields CASSPLVPGGYTF. This sequence joins TRBV9 and TRBJ1-2; D unclear. The CDR3 is 13 amino acids. Trimming shortened V by 4 bases and J by 8 bases, and 15 bases separated the two germline ends. The germline V gene has CDR1 SGDLS and CDR2 YYNGEE.

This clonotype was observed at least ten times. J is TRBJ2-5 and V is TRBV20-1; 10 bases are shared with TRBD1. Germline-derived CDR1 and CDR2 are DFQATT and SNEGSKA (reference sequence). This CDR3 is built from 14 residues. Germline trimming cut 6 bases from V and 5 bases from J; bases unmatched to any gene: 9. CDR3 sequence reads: CSATDRGLWETQYF. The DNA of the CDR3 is TGCAGTGCCACGGACAGGGGGTTGTGGGAGACCCAGTACTTC.

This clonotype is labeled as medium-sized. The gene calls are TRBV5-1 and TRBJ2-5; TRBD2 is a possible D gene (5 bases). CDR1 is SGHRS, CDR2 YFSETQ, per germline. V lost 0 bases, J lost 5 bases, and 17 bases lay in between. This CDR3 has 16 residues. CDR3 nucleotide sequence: TGCGCCAGCAGCTTGGGGGCTAGCACCGAGTTGGAGACCCAGTACTTC. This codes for CASSLGASTELETQYF.

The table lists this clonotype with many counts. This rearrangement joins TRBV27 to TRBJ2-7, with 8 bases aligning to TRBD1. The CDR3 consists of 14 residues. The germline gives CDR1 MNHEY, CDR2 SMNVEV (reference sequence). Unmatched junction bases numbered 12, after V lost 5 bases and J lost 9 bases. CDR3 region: CASSVDRGGPGQYF. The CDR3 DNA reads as TGTGCCAGCAGTGTAGACAGGGGAGGACCCGGGCAGTACTTC.

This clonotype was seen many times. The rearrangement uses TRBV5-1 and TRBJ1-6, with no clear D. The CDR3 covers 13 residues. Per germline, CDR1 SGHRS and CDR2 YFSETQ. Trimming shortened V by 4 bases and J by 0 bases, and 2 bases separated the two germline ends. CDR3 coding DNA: TGCGCCAGCAGCCACTCCTATAATTCACCCCTCCACTTT. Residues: CASSHSYNSPLHF.

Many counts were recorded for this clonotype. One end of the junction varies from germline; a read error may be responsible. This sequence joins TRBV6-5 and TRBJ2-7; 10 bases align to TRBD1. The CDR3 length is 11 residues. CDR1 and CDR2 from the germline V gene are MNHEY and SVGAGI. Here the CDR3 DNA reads TGTGCCAGCGGGACAGGGGTTTTAACACAATTC. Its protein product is CASGTGVLTQF.

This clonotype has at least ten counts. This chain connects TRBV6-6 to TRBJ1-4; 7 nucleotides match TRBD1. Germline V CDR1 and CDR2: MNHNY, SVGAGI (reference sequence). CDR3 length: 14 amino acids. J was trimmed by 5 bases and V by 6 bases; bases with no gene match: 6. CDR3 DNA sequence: TGTGCCAGCAGCAGAACAGGGGTCAATGAAAAACTGTTTTTT. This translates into CASSRTGVNEKLFF.

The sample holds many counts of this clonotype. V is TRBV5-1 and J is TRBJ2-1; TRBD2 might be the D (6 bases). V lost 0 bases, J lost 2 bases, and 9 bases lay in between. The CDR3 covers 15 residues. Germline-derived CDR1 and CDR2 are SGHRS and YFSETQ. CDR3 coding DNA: TGCGCCAGCAGCTTGGCGGAGGGTGCCTACAATGAGCAGTTCTTC. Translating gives CASSLAEGAYNEQFF.

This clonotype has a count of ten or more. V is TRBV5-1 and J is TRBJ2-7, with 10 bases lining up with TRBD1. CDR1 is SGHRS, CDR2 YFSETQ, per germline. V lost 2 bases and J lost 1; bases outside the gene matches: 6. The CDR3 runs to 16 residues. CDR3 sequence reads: CASSLLPGQGSYEQYF. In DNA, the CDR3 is TGCGCCAGCAGCTTACTACCGGGACAGGGGTCCTACGAGCAGTACTTC.

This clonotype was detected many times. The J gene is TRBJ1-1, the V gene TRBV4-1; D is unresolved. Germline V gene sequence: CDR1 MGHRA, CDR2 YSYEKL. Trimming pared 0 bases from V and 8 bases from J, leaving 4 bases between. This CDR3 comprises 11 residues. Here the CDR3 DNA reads TGCGCCAGCAGCCAAGAAAAGGAAGCTTTCTTT. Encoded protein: CASSQEKEAFF.

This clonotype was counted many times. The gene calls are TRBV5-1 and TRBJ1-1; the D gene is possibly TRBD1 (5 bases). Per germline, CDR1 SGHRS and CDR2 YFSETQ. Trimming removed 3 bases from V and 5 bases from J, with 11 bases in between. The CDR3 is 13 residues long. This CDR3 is CASSWGGRTEAFF. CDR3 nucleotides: TGCGCCAGCAGCTGGGGGGGTCGGACTGAAGCTTTCTTT.

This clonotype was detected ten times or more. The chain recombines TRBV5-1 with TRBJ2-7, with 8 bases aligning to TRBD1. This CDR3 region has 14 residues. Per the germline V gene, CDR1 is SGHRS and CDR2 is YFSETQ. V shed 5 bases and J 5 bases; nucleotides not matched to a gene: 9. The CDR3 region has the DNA TGCGCCAGCAGTCTACAGGGGGATATCGACGAGCAGTACTTC. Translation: CASSLQGDIDEQYF. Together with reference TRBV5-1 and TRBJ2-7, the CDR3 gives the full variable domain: KAGVTQTPRYLIKTRGQQVTLSCSPISGHRSVSWYQQTPGQGLQFLFEYFSETQRNKGNFPGRFSGRQFSNSRSEMNVSTLELGDSALYLCASSLQGDIDEQYFGPGTRLTVT.

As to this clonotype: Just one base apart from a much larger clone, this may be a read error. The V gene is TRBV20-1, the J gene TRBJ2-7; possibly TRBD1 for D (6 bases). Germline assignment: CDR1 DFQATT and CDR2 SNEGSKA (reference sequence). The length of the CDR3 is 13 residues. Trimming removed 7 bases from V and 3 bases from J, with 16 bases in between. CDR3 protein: CSDSQGTDYEQYF. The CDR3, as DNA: TGCAGTGATAGTCAGGGGACCGACTACGAGCAGTACTTC.